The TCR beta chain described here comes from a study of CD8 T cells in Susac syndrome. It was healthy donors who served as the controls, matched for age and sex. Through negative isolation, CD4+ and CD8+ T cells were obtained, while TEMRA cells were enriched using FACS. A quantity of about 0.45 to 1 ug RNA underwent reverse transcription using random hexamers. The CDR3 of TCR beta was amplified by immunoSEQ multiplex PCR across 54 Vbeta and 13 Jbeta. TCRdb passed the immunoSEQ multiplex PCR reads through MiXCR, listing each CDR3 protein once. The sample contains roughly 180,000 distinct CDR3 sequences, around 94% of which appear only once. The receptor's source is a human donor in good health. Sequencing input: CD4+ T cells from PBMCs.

For the CDR3, the DNA is TGCAGCGGGGGACAGGGTCTGGAGCAGTACTTC. Protein sequence: CSGGQGLEQYF. This chain connects TRBV29-1 to TRBJ2-7; 9 bases agree with TRBD1. Germline trimming cut 7 bases from V and 7 bases from J; bases unmatched to any gene: 5. The CDR3 is 11 residues long. Germline assignment: CDR1 SQVTM and CDR2 ANQGSEA.